The 10 T cell receptor beta chains in this list originate from one sample, sequenced in a study of T-cell memory formation after mild COVID-19. Each CDR3 protein gets one entry after TCRdb re-called the 5' RACE reads with MiXCR. The table includes around 250,000 distinct CDR3 sequences, around 15% detected once. Sequenced: PBMCs or a T cell subset sorted from them (not recorded which). These receptors all come from a man aged 18 to 29 who had mild COVID-19 (a few samples of this study predate the infection). Cell type and time point are not known.

V and J are TRBV5-1 and TRBJ1-4, with D possibly matching TRBD1 (5 bases). The CDR3 has 15 amino acids. Trimming stripped 2 bases from V and 6 bases from J, with 14 bases between. Germline CDR1 reads SGHRS; CDR2 reads YFSETQ. The CDR3 sequence: CASSFAGPADEKLFF. CDR3 sequence (DNA): TGCGCCAGCAGCTTCGCGGGACCCGCGGATGAAAAACTGTTTTTT. The full variable domain, with the rest looked up from reference TRBV5-1 and TRBJ1-4, is KAGVTQTPRYLIKTRGQQVTLSCSPISGHRSVSWYQQTPGQGLQFLFEYFSETQRNKGNFPGRFSGRQFSNSRSEMNVSTLELGDSALYLCASSFAGPADEKLFFGSGTQLSVL.

There are a few counts of this clonotype. The gene calls are TRBV4-3 and TRBJ2-5; a weak D match, TRBD1 (5 bases). V lost 1 base and J 4 bases, leaving 13 bases between the germline ends. This CDR3 has 15 residues. Germline values: CDR1 LGHNA, CDR2 YSLEER. CDR3 protein: CASSQGIDSGETQYF. CDR3 nucleotide sequence: TGCGCCAGCAGCCAAGGTATTGACAGTGGAGAGACCCAGTACTTC.

This clonotype was seen at least ten times. The V call is TRBV5-1, the J call TRBJ2-2; tentatively, D is TRBD1 (5 bases). Germline V gene sequence: CDR1 SGHRS, CDR2 YFSETQ. The CDR3 covers 14 residues. Trimming shortened V by 1 base and J by 5 bases, and 9 bases separated the two germline ends. In DNA form, the CDR3 reads TGCGCCAGCAGCTTGTGGGGCCGGACCGGGGAGCTGTTTTTT. This encodes CASSLWGRTGELFF.

This chain uses TRBV11-1 with TRBJ2-1; D remains ambiguous. Germline V gene sequence: CDR1 SGHAT, CDR2 FQDESV (reference sequence). The V end was cut by 2 bases, the J end by 8 bases, with 7 bases between. The CDR3 spans 12 residues. The CDR3 sequence: CASSLMSDEQFF. The DNA for the CDR3 is TGTGCCAGCAGCTTAATGAGTGATGAGCAGTTCTTC. Using reference TRBV11-1 and TRBJ2-1 for the parts outside the CDR3, the full variable domain is EAEVAQSPRYKITEKSQAVAFWCDPISGHATLYWYRQILGQGPELLVQFQDESVVDDSQLPKDRFSAERLKGVDSTLKIQPAELGDSAMYLCASSLMSDEQFFGPGTRLTVL.

CDR3 DNA: TGTGCCAGCAGAAAGGGGGCAGGGGGCTTTAATGAGCAGTTCTTC. This gives the protein CASRKGAGGFNEQFF. This chain links TRBV6-5 with TRBJ2-1; 8 nucleotides agree with TRBD1. Germline V gives CDR1 MNHEY, CDR2 SVGAGI. Unmatched junction bases numbered 11, after V lost 6 bases and J lost 7 bases. The CDR3 is 15 residues long.

There are a few counts of this clonotype. This chain connects TRBV5-1 to TRBJ1-1; D possibly corresponds to TRBD1 (6 bases). This CDR3 has 14 amino acids. Germline assignment: CDR1 SGHRS and CDR2 YFSETQ. The V end was cut by 5 bases, the J end by 0 bases, with 11 bases between. In DNA form, the CDR3 reads TGCGCCAGCAGGAAGGGGGAGGTGAACACTGAAGCTTTCTTT. This encodes CASRKGEVNTEAFF.

The table lists this clonotype with a few counts. The rearrangement uses TRBV7-2 and TRBJ2-3, with D unclear. The ends were cut back, 1 base at V and 2 bases at J, with 7 bases in the middle. Germline CDR1 SGHTA, CDR2 FQGNSA. The CDR3 consists of 14 residues. This CDR3 reads CASSLGRHTDTQYF. CDR3 coding DNA: TGTGCCAGCAGCTTAGGTAGACACACAGATACGCAGTATTTT.

The gene calls are TRBV5-5 and TRBJ1-1; no firm D call. Germline values: CDR1 SGHKS, CDR2 YYEKEE (reference sequence). The CDR3 covers 12 residues. V lost 3 bases and J 8 bases, leaving 11 bases between the germline ends. DNA of the CDR3: TGTGCCAGCAGCTGGGTACCTACGGAAGCTTTCTTT. Its translation is CASSWVPTEAFF.

This clonotype was detected only a few times. This rearrangement joins TRBV9 to TRBJ2-5; D possibly matches TRBD1 or TRBD2 (5 bases each). Germline V gene data show CDR1 as SGDLS and CDR2 as YYNGEE. V lost 5 bases and J lost 9, with 17 bases in between. This CDR3 is 13 amino acids long. The CDR3 protein is CASSRVGVGAQYF. The CDR3 nucleotides read TGTGCCAGCAGTAGGGTGGGGGTCGGGGCCCAGTACTTC.

The chain employs TRBV6-2 or TRBV6-3 and TRBJ2-7; 9 bases line up with TRBD1. Germline V gene data show CDR1 as MNHEY and CDR2 as SVGEGT. The CDR3 sequence is 17 residues long. The V and J ends lost 6 bases and 6 bases, in that order; junction bases with no gene match: 18. The CDR3 nucleotides read TGTGCCAGCAGCCCTAGTCAGGACAGGGGACTTTTTGGCGAGCAGTACGTC. The encoded protein is CASSPSQDRGLFGEQYV.